Below are 4 T cell receptor beta chains sequenced from a single sample in a study of neurological immune-mediated disorders (dated by TCRdb to about 2019). The protocol used for the library was 5' RACE. The instrument given in TCRdb is Illumina HiSeq 2500. The public reads were reprocessed in TCRdb via fastp at Q25 and MiXCR, keeping in-frame beta chains. Rows are unified per CDR3 protein, each entry keeping the most common DNA and genes. For this sample the table gives tens of thousands of distinct CDR3 sequences, of which around 10% were detected only once. The biggest ten clones account for under 2% of the sample. Input material: PBMCs. The receptor set was obtained from a man in his forties or fifties in good health.

This clonotype appeared many times. This chain joins TRBV5-1 and TRBJ2-1; D could derive from TRBD1 or TRBD2 (5 bases each). Germline CDR1 is SGHRS and CDR2 is YFSETQ. V was cut by 2 bases and J by 8 bases, with 14 bases left in between. CDR3 length equals 14 residues. CDR3 sequence: CASSFSGSYDEQFF. CDR3 bases: TGCGCCAGCAGCTTTTCAGGGAGTTACGATGAGCAGTTCTTC.

This clonotype was counted at least ten times. This chain joins TRBV7-6 and TRBJ1-2; 11 bases align to TRBD1. The CDR3 is 14 amino acids. V lost 3 bases, J lost 7 bases, and 4 bases stayed unmatched. CDR1 is SGHVS and CDR2 is FNYEAQ in the germline V gene. The CDR3 coding sequence is TGTGCCAGCAGCTTCGGACAGGGGGCGGCTGGCTACACCTTC. It encodes CASSFGQGAAGYTF.

This clonotype was seen ten or more times. V gene TRBV7-9 combines with J gene TRBJ1-4, with unresolved D. Trimming took off 2 bases at V and 2 bases at J, with 6 bases between the two ends. The germline CDR1 and CDR2 sequences are SEHNR and FQNEAQ (reference sequence). The CDR3 is 14 amino acids. CDR3 residues: CASSLPGTNEKLFF. For the CDR3, the DNA is TGTGCCAGCAGCTTACCCGGCACTAATGAAAAACTGTTTTTT.

This clonotype was counted ten times or more. The rearrangement joins TRBV11-2 to TRBJ2-7; D may be TRBD1 (6 bases). The CDR3 length is 11 residues. Germline V CDR1 and CDR2: SGHAT, FQNNGV. Trimming took off 6 bases at V and 12 bases at J, with 15 bases between the two ends. CDR3 DNA sequence: TGTGCCAGCAGTTCAACAGGGAAGCCGTACTTC. Amino acid sequence: CASSSTGKPYF.